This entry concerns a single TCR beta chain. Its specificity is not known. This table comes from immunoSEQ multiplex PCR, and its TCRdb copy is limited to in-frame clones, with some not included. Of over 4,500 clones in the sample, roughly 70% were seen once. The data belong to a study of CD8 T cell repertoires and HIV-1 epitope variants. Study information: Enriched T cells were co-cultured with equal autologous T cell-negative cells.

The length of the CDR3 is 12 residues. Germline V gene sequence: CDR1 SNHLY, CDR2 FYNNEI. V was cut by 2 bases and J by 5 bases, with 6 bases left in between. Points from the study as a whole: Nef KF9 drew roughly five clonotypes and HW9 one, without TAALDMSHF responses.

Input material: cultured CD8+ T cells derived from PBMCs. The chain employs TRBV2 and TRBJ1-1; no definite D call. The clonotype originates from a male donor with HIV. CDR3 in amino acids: CASSEWGTEAFF. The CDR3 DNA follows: TGTGCCAGCAGTGAATGGGGAACTGAAGCTTTCTTT.